Presented here are 23 T cell receptor beta chains from one specimen sequenced in a study of blood T cell repertoires in COVID-19. Using immunoSEQ multiplex PCR, the repertoire was profiled, and TCRdb retains in-frame clones only, with some absent. The top ten hold 6.6% of the sample, which has approximately 70,000 clones, around 86% seen once. The sequenced material came from peripheral blood. The receptor set was obtained from a man between 45 and 60 years old with active COVID-19.

In its sample, this clone was seen once. This rearrangement joins TRBV28 to TRBJ2-7; 8 bases agree with TRBD1. Germline V gene lookup returns CDR1 MDHEN and CDR2 SYDVKM. The CDR3 covers 15 residues. Losses at the gene ends were 6 bases for V and 6 bases for J; bases not matched to a gene: 13. CDR3 sequence: CASSPPDRVSPEQYF. CDR3 in DNA: TGTGCCAGCAGCCCCCCGGACAGGGTATCTCCCGAGCAGTACTTC.

V is TRBV19 and J is TRBJ1-5; D perhaps matches TRBD1 (5 bases). Germline CDR1 and CDR2: LNHDA and SQIVND (reference sequence). Trimming pared 4 bases from V and 3 bases from J, leaving 10 bases between. The CDR3 contains 14 residues. CDR3 sequence reads: CASSTSGYNQPQHF. The CDR3 DNA sequence: TGTGCCAGTAGTACCTCAGGGTACAATCAGCCCCAGCATTTT.

This sequence joins TRBV27 and TRBJ2-3; D is possibly TRBD1 (6 bases). The CDR3 has 14 amino acids. V was shortened by 5 bases and J by 0 bases, with 9 bases between the two germline ends. CDR1 and CDR2 (germline): MNHEY, SMNVEV (reference sequence). The CDR3 sequence: CASSPGTSTDTQYF. The CDR3 DNA sequence: TGTGCCAGCAGTCCCGGGACAAGCACAGATACGCAGTATTTT.

This sequence joins TRBV2 and TRBJ1-3; no firm D call. Germline CDR1 is SNHLY and CDR2 is FYNNEI. Trimming cost V 6 bases and J 0 bases, with 12 bases left between them. This CDR3 contains 15 residues. The CDR3 loop reads CASRGVGNSGNTIYF. In nucleotides, the CDR3 is TGTGCCAGCAGGGGAGTGGGCAACTCTGGAAACACCATATATTTT.

The rearrangement joins TRBV25-1 to TRBJ2-1, with D possibly TRBD2 on 6 matching bases. Trimming removed 3 bases from V and 0 bases from J, with 12 bases in between. Germline loops: CDR1 MGHDK, CDR2 SYGVNS. This CDR3 spans 16 amino acids. CDR3 protein: CASSDTAGTSYNEQFF. CDR3 in DNA: TGTGCCAGCAGTGATACGGCGGGAACCTCCTACAATGAGCAGTTCTTC.

The chain joins TRBV6-5 to TRBJ2-7; possibly TRBD1 for D (8 bases). The CDR3 runs 15 residues. V was shortened by 6 bases and J by 4 bases, with 19 bases between the two germline ends. Per the germline V gene, CDR1 is MNHEY and CDR2 is SVGAGI. In nucleotides, the CDR3 is TGTGCCAGCAGGAACGGACAGGGAGGGCTGTACGAGCAGTACTTC. Amino acids: CASRNGQGGLYEQYF.

The V call is TRBV30, the J call TRBJ1-2, with 9 bases lining up with TRBD1. This CDR3 spans 15 amino acids. Germline CDR1 and CDR2: GTSNPN and SVGIG (reference sequence). V was pared by 1 base and J by 2 bases, with 5 bases of the junction left unmatched. The CDR3 sequence is CAWSGLGQGNYGYTF. CDR3 sequence (DNA): TGTGCCTGGAGTGGCCTCGGACAGGGGAACTATGGCTACACCTTC.

The rearrangement uses TRBV19 and TRBJ1-5, with D maybe TRBD1 (6 bases). Germline assignment: CDR1 LNHDA and CDR2 SQIVND (reference sequence). Trimming took 3 bases from V and 5 from J, leaving 11 bases between them. This CDR3 comprises 14 residues. In DNA, the CDR3 is TGTGCCAGTAGTATCAGGGGCATCTATCAGCCCCAGCATTTT. Its protein is CASSIRGIYQPQHF.

The V call is TRBV30, the J call TRBJ2-7, with TRBD2 matching 15 bases. Germline values: CDR1 GTSNPN, CDR2 SVGIG (reference sequence). V shed 2 bases, J shed 7 bases, and the junction held 9 bases outside the gene matches. This CDR3 has 16 amino acids. CDR3 loop: CAWSPRTSGRAREQYF. In nucleotides, the CDR3 is TGTGCCTGGAGTCCTAGGACTAGCGGGAGGGCCCGGGAGCAGTACTTC.

V usage is TRBV6-1 and J usage is TRBJ1-5; D is unclear. Germline CDR1 and CDR2: MNHNS and SASEGT. This CDR3 is built from 17 residues. Trimming removed 8 bases from V and 5 bases from J, with 25 bases in between. CDR3 amino acids: CASREGRSGVSDQPQHF. The CDR3, as DNA: TGTGCCAGCCGAGAAGGACGGTCCGGGGTAAGCGATCAGCCCCAGCATTTT.

This chain connects TRBV6-2 or TRBV6-3 to TRBJ1-5, with D unresolved. The CDR3 loop spans 13 amino acids. The V and J ends lost 3 bases and 5 bases respectively, with 8 bases between them. Looked up from germline, CDR1 is MNHEY and CDR2 is SVGEGT. CDR3 coding DNA: TGTGCCAGCAGTTATCCGGGATATCAGCCCCAGCATTTT. Amino acid sequence: CASSYPGYQPQHF.

This sequence joins TRBV2 and TRBJ1-5; D gene uncertain. CDR3 size: 14 residues. Per germline, CDR1 SNHLY and CDR2 FYNNEI. Trimming pared 2 bases from V and 0 bases from J, leaving 5 bases between. For the CDR3, the DNA is TGTGCCAGCAGTGAACAGTATAGCAATCAGCCCCAGCATTTT. Protein product: CASSEQYSNQPQHF.

The chain has TRBV7-8 and TRBJ1-5; D not resolved. Germline V gene lookup returns CDR1 SGHVS and CDR2 FQNEAQ. The CDR3 spans 13 residues. Between the trimmed V and J ends, which lost 1 base and 1 base, there was a span of 2 bases. This CDR3 reads CASSLVSNQPQHF. For the CDR3, the DNA is TGTGCCAGCAGCTTAGTAAGCAATCAGCCCCAGCATTTT.

The chain couples TRBV19 to TRBJ1-4; 11 bases map to TRBD1. The CDR3 contains 18 residues. V was clipped by 4 bases and J by 6 bases; unmatched bases: 13. Germline assignment: CDR1 LNHDA and CDR2 SQIVND (reference sequence). CDR3 loop: CASSTPGQGAWIDEKLFF. The DNA for the CDR3 is TGTGCCAGTAGTACCCCCGGACAGGGGGCCTGGATTGATGAAAAACTGTTTTTT.

This CDR3 reads CASSWQGSGTEAFF. The CDR3 bases are TGTGCCAGCAGTTGGCAGGGGTCGGGGACTGAAGCTTTCTTT. The gene calls are TRBV6-2 or TRBV6-3 and TRBJ1-1; perhaps TRBD1 as D (6 bases). Trimming removed 4 bases from V and 5 bases from J, with 14 bases in between. CDR1 MNHEY and CDR2 SVGEGT come from the germline V gene. The length of the CDR3 is 14 residues.

This clone came up once. This chain joins TRBV10-3 and TRBJ2-1; D not certain. The CDR3 loop spans 16 amino acids. The V end lost 4 bases, the J end lost 0 bases, and 13 bases lay between the germline ends. CDR1 is ENHRY and CDR2 is SYGVKD in the germline V gene. The CDR3 sequence: CAISASPNSSYNEQFF. DNA of the CDR3: TGTGCCATCAGTGCCTCCCCTAATAGCTCCTACAATGAGCAGTTCTTC.

The rearrangement joins TRBV18 to TRBJ1-5, with D possibly matching TRBD1 (6 bases). Between the trimmed V and J ends, which lost 8 bases and 2 bases, there was a span of 13 bases. Per germline, CDR1 KGHSH and CDR2 LQKENI. This CDR3 comprises 14 residues. Here the CDR3 DNA reads TGTGCCAGCACCCCGGGACATGGCAATCAGCCCCAGCATTTT. Residues: CASTPGHGNQPQHF. Drawing the rest from reference TRBV18 and TRBJ1-5, the complete variable domain is NAGVMQNPRHLVRRRGQEARLRCSPMKGHSHVYWYRQLPEEGLKFMVYLQKENIIDESGMPKERFSAEFPKEGPSILRIQQVVRGDSAAYFCASTPGHGNQPQHFGDGTRLSIL.

The chain has TRBV7-2 and TRBJ2-7; 10 bases align to TRBD2. Unmatched junction bases numbered 4, after V lost 5 bases and J lost 0 bases. CDR3 size: 15 residues. Germline lookup yields CDR1 SGHTA and CDR2 FQGNSA. This CDR3 reads CASSAASGSSYEQYF. The CDR3 DNA follows: TGTGCCAGCAGCGCCGCTAGCGGGAGCTCCTACGAGCAGTACTTC.

V and J are TRBV27 and TRBJ2-1; TRBD2 matches at 10 bases. The CDR3 has 16 amino acids. The V segment lost 6 bases and the J segment 7 bases; nucleotides outside the gene matches: 12. Germline CDR1 and CDR2: MNHEY and SMNVEV (reference sequence). The CDR3 bases are TGTGCCAGCAGGCTGCTAGCGGGGGCTTCGGGGAATGAGCAGTTCTTC. Its translation is CASRLLAGASGNEQFF.

V and J are TRBV7-3 and TRBJ1-2; D possibly corresponds to TRBD1 (6 bases). V was pared by 5 bases and J by 7 bases, with 20 bases between. The CDR3 extends over 15 amino acids. Germline V gene data show CDR1 as SGHTA and CDR2 as FQGTGA. The CDR3 region has the DNA TGTGCCAGCAGCCCCACCCCCACAGGGAGTTTTGGCTACACCTTC. Its protein product is CASSPTPTGSFGYTF.

J is TRBJ2-2 and V is TRBV3-1 (or the pseudogene TRBV3-2); 7 bases agree with TRBD2. Germline loops: CDR1 LGHDT, CDR2 YNNKEL (reference sequence). The CDR3 loop spans 15 amino acids. J was trimmed by 2 bases and V by 11 bases; bases with no gene match: 11. CDR3 amino acids: CAVRVGGGNTGELFF. CDR3 DNA sequence: TGTGCCGTCAGAGTGGGCGGGGGAAACACCGGGGAGCTGTTTTTT.

The chain combines TRBV2 with TRBJ2-4; 8 bases fit TRBD1. The CDR3 totals 15 residues. CDR1 SNHLY and CDR2 FYNNEI come from the germline V gene. Unmatched junction bases numbered 9, after V lost 5 bases and J lost 6 bases. The CDR3, as DNA: TGTGCCAGCAGTCCCGGACAGGGACCCCTAAACATTCAGTACTTC. Amino acid sequence: CASSPGQGPLNIQYF. The whole variable domain, filled in from reference TRBV2 and TRBJ2-4, reads EPEVTQTPSHQVTQMGQEVILRCVPISNHLYFYWYRQILGQKVEFLVSFYNNEISEKSEIFDDQFSVERPDGSNFTLKIRSTKLEDSAMYFCASSPGQGPLNIQYFGAGTRLSVL.

The rearrangement uses TRBV28 and TRBJ1-2; weak D call: TRBD1 (5 bases). The CDR3 extends over 15 amino acids. Trimming pared 2 bases from V and 5 bases from J, leaving 15 bases between. In germline, CDR1 is MDHEN, CDR2 SYDVKM. The CDR3 nucleotides read TGTGCCAGCAGTTTAGACAGCCCGGGAGGGTATGGCTACACCTTC. Protein sequence: CASSLDSPGGYGYTF.